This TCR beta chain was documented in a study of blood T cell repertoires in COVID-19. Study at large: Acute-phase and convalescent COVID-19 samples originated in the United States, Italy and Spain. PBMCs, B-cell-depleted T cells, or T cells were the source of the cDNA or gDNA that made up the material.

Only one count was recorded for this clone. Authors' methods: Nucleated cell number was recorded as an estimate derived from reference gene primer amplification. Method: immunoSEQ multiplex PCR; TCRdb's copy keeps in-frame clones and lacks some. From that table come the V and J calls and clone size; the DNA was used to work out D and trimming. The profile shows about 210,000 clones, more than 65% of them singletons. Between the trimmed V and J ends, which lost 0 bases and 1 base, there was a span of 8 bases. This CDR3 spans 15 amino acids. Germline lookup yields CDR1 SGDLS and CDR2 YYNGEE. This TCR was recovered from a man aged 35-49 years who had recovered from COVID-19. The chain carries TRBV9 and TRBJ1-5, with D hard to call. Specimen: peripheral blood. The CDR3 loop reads CASSVGAVSNQPQHF. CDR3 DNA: TGTGCCAGCAGCGTAGGGGCCGTGAGCAATCAGCCCCAGCATTTT.